These T cell receptor beta chains were read from a single sample in a study of blood T cell repertoires in COVID-19. Generated by immunoSEQ multiplex PCR, the TCRdb table keeps only in-frame clones and is missing some. The sample has roughly 140,000 clones; 65% to 90% are singletons. The sequencing sample was made of peripheral blood. Receptor source: a human donor in a cohort sampled during active COVID-19. The CDR3 runs from the conserved cysteine through the conserved F or W. Clone size is not always given. Where it is, it says once, few, many or a class for expanded clones.

TRBJ2-3 | 14 | - | TRBV27 | CASSLMGGPDTQYF
TRBJ2-5 | 11 | - | TRBV6-2/TRBV6-3 | CASSYSSPQYF
TRBJ2-1 | 14 | few | TRBV2 | CASRQSGRYNEQFF
TRBJ1-5 | 14 | - | TRBV28 | CASSLWASNQPQHF
TRBJ2-5 | 16 | - | TRBV6-2/TRBV6-3 | CASSEALAGGQETQYF
TRBJ1-2 | 14 | - | TRBV6-5 | CASRAYRTNYGYTF
TRBJ1-1 | 15 | - | TRBV6-5 | CASSSLQRTNTEAFF
TRBJ2-7 | 14 | once | TRBV19 | CASSYRVATYEQYF
TRBJ1-1 | 14 | few | TRBV7-2 | CASSLAIRNTEAFF
TRBJ2-2 | 16 | - | TRBV5-1 | CASSKGQGMDTGELFF
TRBJ2-7 | 12 | - | TRBV28 | CASTKGRDEQYF
TRBJ1-2 | 16 | - | TRBV4-3 | CASSQDPPGQGYGYTF
TRBJ2-7 | 15 | - | TRBV16 | CASRRRTGDYYEQYF
TRBJ2-7 | 16 | - | TRBV5-3 | CARSYAPGTGAYEQYF
TRBJ1-2 | 14 | - | TRBV4-1 | CASSQGTGYYGYTF
TRBJ2-1 | 13 | - | TRBV11-2 | CASSWAWGGEQFF
TRBJ2-2 | 19 | - | TRBV20-1 | CSASVLGTSGSIYTGELFF
TRBJ2-7 | 12 | - | TRBV6-2/TRBV6-3 | CASSGTNYEQYF
TRBJ2-2 | 13 | - | TRBV27 | CASSFLTDGELFF
TRBJ1-2 | 12 | - | TRBV19 | CASSQQGGPNTF
TRBJ2-3 | 14 | - | TRBV24-1 | CATSVAGETDTQYF
TRBJ1-3 | 19 | - | TRBV5-3 | CARSLGRDTIGDSGNTIYF
TRBJ2-7 | 12 | - | TRBV5-5 | CASSLAFSEQYF
TRBJ1-2 | 14 | few | TRBV19 | CASSTRDRGYGYTF
TRBJ1-2 | 12 | - | TRBV12-3/TRBV12-4 | CASTLVRYGYTF
TRBJ2-4 | 18 | - | TRBV7-9 | CASSLALALAGAGNIQYF
TRBJ2-7 | 12 | - | TRBV28 | CASSLVPYEQYF
TRBJ2-7 | 17 | - | TRBV4-3 | CASSQEPTGTIIYEQYF
TRBJ2-7 | 13 | - | TRBV28 | CAINRVASHEQYF
TRBJ1-4 | 15 | - | TRBV7-2 | CASSSTPRGLEKLFF
TRBJ1-5 | 13 | few | TRBV7-2 | CASSSRGNQPQHF
TRBJ2-7 | 13 | few | TRBV5-4 | CASSLGTGYEQYF
TRBJ1-6 | 15 | - | TRBV6-6 | CASKFGRGRSSPLHF
TRBJ2-3 | 15 | - | TRBV19 | CASKFDGASTDTQYF
TRBJ2-7 | 15 | once | TRBV19 | CASSTSSGSSYEQYF
TRBJ2-3 | 15 | - | TRBV3-1/TRBV3-2 | CASSLSGSYADTQYF
TRBJ2-1 | 18 | - | TRBV29-1 | CSVEGLAGLQLTYNEQFF
TRBJ1-6 | 16 | few | TRBV7-6 | CASSLAPGQENSPLHF
TRBJ2-1 | 15 | - | TRBV6-5 | CASRLTSGRNNEQFF
TRBJ2-3 | 16 | - | TRBV7-9 | CASSLTSGLSTDTRYF
TRBJ2-3 | 15 | - | TRBV5-4 | CASSLKWEGGDTQYF
TRBJ1-4 | 17 | - | TRBV7-2 | CASSLGVGSSNNEKLFF
TRBJ2-7 | 15 | - | TRBV7-8 | CASSQEAKGDYEQYF
TRBJ2-1 | 14 | - | TRBV7-2 | CASSYPTGANEQFF